This TCR beta chain comes out of a study of blood T cell repertoires in COVID-19. Overall study: Acute and convalescent COVID-19 specimens originated in the United States, Italy and Spain. The analysed material was cDNA or gDNA that came from T cells, B-cell-depleted T cells, or PBMCs.

In the authors' workflow: From reference gene primer amplification, estimates of nucleated cell counts were derived. Data came from immunoSEQ multiplex PCR; TCRdb stores just in-frame clones and leaves some out. V, J and clone size are taken as reported in that table, and D and trimming were inferred from the DNA itself. The sample records 300,000 or so clones, around four fifths being singletons. J lost 8 bases, V lost 4 bases, and 2 bases had no gene match. Germline assignment: CDR1 LGHNT and CDR2 FRNRAP. The CDR3 contains 12 residues. What was sequenced was peripheral blood. This sequence was found in a woman between 45 and 60 years old with acute or convalescent COVID-19. The chain combines TRBV12-5 with TRBJ1-1; 9 bases agree with TRBD1. CDR3 protein: CASGWGTGEAFF. CDR3 coding DNA: TGTGCTAGTGGTTGGGGGACAGGGGAAGCTTTCTTT.